The count of the clone carrying this T cell receptor beta chain is one. What it binds is not known. V lost 3 bases and J lost 0, with 3 bases in between. CDR1 and CDR2 from the germline V gene are SNHLY and FYNNEI. The CDR3 loop spans 14 amino acids. The table came from immunoSEQ multiplex PCR; TCRdb's copy has only in-frame clones and leaves some out. The repertoire holds some 100,000 clones, with 70% to 90% as singletons. This sample was included in a study of T cell responses to AZD1222 COVID-19 vaccine. Study-wide findings and caveats: Targeting of unmutated variant regions was reportedly seen in nearly half of spike-specific TCRs. Only six or seven AZD1222 recipients were seropositive at baseline. Females made up more of the donors, who were largely white British, and clonal diversity may have come out too low.

Sequenced here: peripheral blood, sampled 28 days after the second AZD1222 dose. The sequence was collected from an adult who received the AZD1222 COVID-19 vaccine. The gene calls are TRBV2 and TRBJ2-6, with D uncertain. This chain's CDR3 is CASSESSGANVLTF. DNA of the CDR3: TGTGCCAGCAGTGAGAGCTCTGGGGCCAACGTCCTGACTTTC.